The source of this T cell receptor beta chain is a study of immune cell composition in non-small cell lung cancer. Study outcomes and limitations: Around 80% of squamous and approximately 30% of adenocarcinoma cases had tumour-associated clones >0.5%.

TCRdb keeps only in-frame clones here, not all; method: immunoSEQ multiplex PCR. The sample has 2,200 or so clones, roughly three quarters seen once. The CDR3 extends over 15 amino acids. The J segment lost 4 bases and the V segment lost 7 bases, leaving 11 bases of the junction unmatched. Germline CDR1 and CDR2: ENHRY and SYGVKD. As regards this clone: What it recognizes is unknown.

Normal lung was sampled as far from the tumour as possible, at least 3 cm. J is TRBJ2-5 and V is TRBV10-3; 8 bases fit TRBD2. The TCR was taken from a human donor with non-small cell lung cancer. The sample comprised non-adjacent lung tissue. The CDR3 reads CAIMRRGVDGETQYF. DNA for the CDR3: TGTGCCATCATGAGGCGGGGGGTTGACGGAGAGACCCAGTACTTC.